The sample holds a few counts of the clone carrying this T cell receptor beta chain. Its specificity is not known. The germline CDR1 and CDR2 sequences are SGHVS and FNYEAQ. After removal of 5 bases from V and 7 bases from J, the junction contained 9 bases not matched to a gene. The CDR3 contains 15 residues. The source of the sample is a study of T cell repertoires in cytomegalovirus infection. TCRdb re-called the reads through MiXCR, storing one row per CDR3 protein. The sample has approximately 730,000 distinct CDR3 sequences; approximately 32% are singletons. This chain joins TRBV7-6 and TRBJ1-4, with 8 positions matching TRBD1. This TCR was sampled from a human donor in good health (CMV status not recorded). Some clones in this sample may be carry-over from other donors' samples. Here the sequenced sample was cultured CD8+ T cells from PBMCs, taken from culture after CMV antigen stimulation. DNA of the CDR3: TGTGCCAGCAGCCTCCCAGGGGGCGCTTCTGAAAAACTGTTTTTT. Translating gives CASSLPGGASEKLFF.